Here is one TCR beta chain with its context. This record belongs to a study of blood T cell repertoires in COVID-19. In the study's own analysis: Nucleated cell number was recorded as an estimate derived from reference gene primer amplification. TCRdb's table, derived via immunoSEQ multiplex PCR, lists solely in-frame clones and lacks some. V and J calls and clone size come straight from that table; D and trimming were deduced from the DNA. The repertoire holds approximately 180,000 clones, with about 83% as singletons. Looked up from germline, CDR1 is SGHNT and CDR2 is YENEEA. V gave up 0 bases and J gave up 0 bases, with 6 bases separating them. This CDR3 has 15 amino acids.

The chain combines TRBV11-3 with TRBJ1-5; D uncertain. This clonotype was obtained from a woman in her seventies with COVID-19, enrolled during active disease. Sequenced: peripheral blood. CDR3 sequence reads: CASSLDHGSNQPQHF. The CDR3 bases are TGTGCCAGCAGCTTAGATCACGGTAGCAATCAGCCCCAGCATTTT.